The 31 T cell receptor beta chains in this list originate from one sample, sequenced in a study of blood T cell repertoires in COVID-19. This table comes from immunoSEQ multiplex PCR, and its TCRdb copy is limited to in-frame clones, with some not included. The sample carries about 160,000 clones, around nine tenths recorded once. Source material: PBMCs or T cells enriched from blood (not recorded which). These receptor sequences come from a woman aged 50 to 65 who had recovered from COVID-19.

This clone was detected a few times. The rearrangement joins TRBV5-1 to TRBJ1-6; tentatively, D is TRBD1 (5 bases). The CDR3 runs 14 residues. Trimming removed 3 bases from V and 9 bases from J, with 13 bases in between. Germline CDR1 reads SGHRS; CDR2 reads YFSETQ. CDR3: CASSYPTQGSPLHF. The CDR3 nucleotides are TGCGCCAGCAGCTATCCTACCCAGGGTTCACCCCTCCACTTT.

The chain is built from TRBV6-5 and TRBJ1-2; D remains ambiguous. CDR1 is MNHEY and CDR2 is SVGAGI in the germline V gene. With 0 bases removed from V and 8 bases from J, the gap between germline ends came to 16 bases. The CDR3 is made up of 15 amino acids. The CDR3 spells CASSYSTRALMGYTF. The CDR3, as DNA: TGTGCCAGCAGTTACTCTACCCGTGCGCTTATGGGCTACACCTTC.

The chain carries TRBV29-1 and TRBJ1-6, with D tentatively TRBD1 (6 bases). The germline V gene encodes CDR1 SQVTM and CDR2 ANQGSEA. V was shortened by 4 bases and J by 9 bases, with 10 bases between the two germline ends. The CDR3 is 12 residues long. The CDR3 DNA is TGCAGCGTTGGAACAGGGTCTTCACCCCTCCACTTT. It translates to CSVGTGSSPLHF.

In this sample, this clone turned up once. V usage is TRBV7-2 and J usage is TRBJ2-5, with 10 positions matching TRBD2. The V gene's germline CDR1 is SGHTA and CDR2 FQGNSA. This CDR3 spans 17 amino acids. Trimming cost V 1 base and J 4 bases; bases outside gene matches: 9. The CDR3 here is CASSLGRPAGGRETQYF. The CDR3 DNA sequence: TGTGCCAGCAGCTTAGGGAGGCCAGCGGGGGGGCGAGAGACCCAGTACTTC.

V gene TRBV7-6 combines with J gene TRBJ1-3; tentatively, D is TRBD1 (5 bases). The germline V gene has CDR1 SGHVS and CDR2 FNYEAQ. V was pared by 2 bases and J by 4 bases, with 12 bases between. This CDR3 has 15 residues. DNA of the CDR3: TGTGCCAGCAGCTTACGGCAGGGTTCAGGAAACACCATATATTTT. It translates to CASSLRQGSGNTIYF.

CDR3 sequence (DNA): TGTGCCAGTAGTATAGGGGCACAGTATAATGAGCAGTTCTTC. This translates into CASSIGAQYNEQFF. The gene calls are TRBV19 and TRBJ2-1, with unresolved D. V lost 1 base and J lost 7, with 11 bases in between. This CDR3 is 14 amino acids long. Per germline, CDR1 LNHDA and CDR2 SQIVND (reference sequence).

The chain employs TRBV5-5 and TRBJ2-3; D gene ambiguous. This CDR3 spans 15 amino acids. V lost 0 bases to trimming and J lost 1 base, with 9 bases between them. Looked up from germline, CDR1 is SGHKS and CDR2 is YYEKEE (reference sequence). CDR3 protein: CASSLGVLGTDTQYF. The CDR3 region has the DNA TGTGCCAGCAGCTTGGGAGTCTTAGGCACAGATACGCAGTATTTT.

The rearrangement uses TRBV4-1 and TRBJ1-1, with TRBD1 as a possible D gene (6 bases). The CDR3 spans 17 residues. Trimming shortened V by 3 bases and J by 1 base, and 18 bases separated the two germline ends. Germline values: CDR1 MGHRA, CDR2 YSYEKL. The CDR3 DNA is TGCGCCAGCAGCCATCCCCCCCGGGGCAGGGGGAACACTGAAGCTTTCTTT. Amino acid sequence: CASSHPPRGRGNTEAFF.

This chain connects TRBV29-1 to TRBJ1-1, with D possibly matching TRBD1 (6 bases). The V and J ends lost 7 bases and 1 base respectively, with 13 bases between them. Germline lookup yields CDR1 SQVTM and CDR2 ANQGSEA. The CDR3 is made up of 13 amino acids. CDR3 bases: TGCAGCGGACTACAGGGTGGGAACACTGAAGCTTTCTTT. Protein: CSGLQGGNTEAFF.

The chain has TRBV27 and TRBJ2-2; D uncertain. This CDR3 region has 14 residues. CDR1 is MNHEY, CDR2 SMNVEV, per germline (reference sequence). Trimming left V 6 bases short and J 1 base short, with 9 bases between. The CDR3 DNA sequence: TGTGCCAGCAGCCGAGCTCTGAACACCGGGGAGCTGTTTTTT. Residues: CASSRALNTGELFF.

This sequence joins TRBV10-3 and TRBJ2-5; 11 bases are a match to TRBD2. The CDR3 totals 16 residues. Germline lookup yields CDR1 ENHRY and CDR2 SYGVKD. The V and J ends lost 4 bases and 2 bases, in that order; junction bases with no gene match: 6. CDR3 DNA sequence: TGTGCCATCAGTGTCTCTAGCGGGGGGTTACAAGAGACCCAGTACTTC. Amino acid sequence: CAISVSSGGLQETQYF.

CDR3 bases: TGTGCCAGCAGTTACGAACTAGCAAGATACAATGAGCAGTTCTTC. Translating it yields CASSYELARYNEQFF. The chain combines TRBV6-5 with TRBJ2-1; D possibly corresponds to TRBD2 (6 bases). The V and J ends lost 2 bases and 4 bases respectively, with 12 bases between them. The CDR3 loop spans 15 amino acids. The V gene's germline CDR1 is MNHEY and CDR2 SVGAGI.

The genes are TRBV19 and TRBJ1-2; D might be TRBD1 (5 bases). The V gene lost 6 bases and the J gene lost 6 bases, with 14 bases spanning the gap. CDR1 and CDR2 (germline): LNHDA, SQIVND (reference sequence). This CDR3 spans 13 amino acids. The CDR3 region has the DNA TGTGCCAGTAGAATCCAGGGTCGCGATGGCTACACCTTC. Protein sequence: CASRIQGRDGYTF.

V and J are TRBV4-2 and TRBJ2-7, with 11 nucleotides matching TRBD2. The CDR3 has 16 residues. The V gene's germline CDR1 is LGHNA and CDR2 YNFKEQ. Germline trimming cut 1 base from V and 4 bases from J; bases unmatched to any gene: 6. CDR3 sequence: CASSQVLAGVGYEQYF. CDR3 sequence (DNA): TGTGCCAGCAGCCAAGTACTAGCGGGGGTAGGATACGAGCAGTACTTC.

The rearrangement links TRBV21-1 to TRBJ1-5. TRBV21-1 is tagged as a pseudogene. There are 16 residues in the CDR3. The CDR3 region is CAALKMDGISNQPQHF. The CDR3 nucleotides read TGTGCCGCCCTTAAGATGGACGGGATTAGCAATCAGCCCCAGCATTTT.

For the CDR3, the DNA is TGTGCCAGCAGTGAAGCGCTTCGGGTTTTAGGGAACACTGAAGCTTTCTTT. Protein product: CASSEALRVLGNTEAFF. The chain has TRBV6-1 and TRBJ1-1; D gene uncertain. Trimming stripped 0 bases from V and 1 base from J, with 15 bases between. Per germline, CDR1 MNHNS and CDR2 SASEGT. The CDR3 totals 17 residues.

J is TRBJ1-3 and V is TRBV10-3; D is unresolved. Germline V lookup: CDR1 ENHRY, CDR2 SYGVKD. The CDR3 has 13 amino acids. V lost 0 bases and J lost 4, with 4 bases in between. The CDR3 is CAISESEGNTIYF. In DNA, the CDR3 is TGTGCCATCAGTGAGTCCGAGGGAAACACCATATATTTT.

The DNA for the CDR3 is TGTGCCAGCAGCCCCCTTGGGGGAGGGATTGAAAAACTGTTTTTT. It specifies CASSPLGGGIEKLFF. The chain has TRBV6-5 and TRBJ1-4; perhaps TRBD1 as D (5 bases). The CDR3 is made up of 15 amino acids. Trimming shortened V by 6 bases and J by 7 bases, and 18 bases separated the two germline ends. CDR1 and CDR2 (germline): MNHEY, SVGAGI.

V and J are TRBV4-2 and TRBJ2-2; D gene uncertain. Trimming took off 4 bases at V and 0 bases at J, with 12 bases between the two ends. The CDR3 is made up of 16 amino acids. Germline CDR1 is LGHNA and CDR2 is YNFKEQ. This CDR3 reads CASSLNAEPNTGELFF. The CDR3 region has the DNA TGTGCCAGCAGCCTCAATGCGGAACCGAACACCGGGGAGCTGTTTTTT.

The genes are TRBV2 and TRBJ1-5, with 7 positions matching TRBD1. The CDR3 totals 15 residues. Germline V CDR1 and CDR2: SNHLY, FYNNEI. V shed 8 bases, J shed 3 bases, and the junction held 10 bases outside the gene matches. The CDR3 spells CASFAGTAYNQPQHF. As DNA, the CDR3 is TGTGCCAGCTTTGCAGGGACAGCCTACAATCAGCCCCAGCATTTT.

V and J are TRBV6-6 and TRBJ2-5; the match to TRBD2 covers 7 bases. CDR3 length: 13 amino acids. V shed 9 bases, J shed 5 bases, and the junction held 9 bases outside the gene matches. Germline V lookup: CDR1 MNHNY, CDR2 SVGAGI (reference sequence). The CDR3 loop is CASTGEGQETQYF. CDR3 coding DNA: TGTGCCAGTACCGGGGAGGGGCAGGAGACCCAGTACTTC.

As DNA, the CDR3 is TGTGCCAGCAGCCAAAGTAGACAGGGGGCCTGGATGAACACTGAAGCTTTCTTT. Translation gives CASSQSRQGAWMNTEAFF. The V call is TRBV3-1 (or the pseudogene TRBV3-2), the J call TRBJ1-1; 10 nucleotides align to TRBD1. Trimming took 2 bases from V and 0 from J; bases not matched to a gene: 9. Germline assignment: CDR1 LGHDT and CDR2 YNNKEL (reference sequence). The CDR3 has 18 amino acids.

The rearrangement uses TRBV6-2 or TRBV6-3 and TRBJ2-3, with D possibly matching TRBD1 (6 bases). This CDR3 contains 14 residues. CDR1 is MNHEY, CDR2 SVGEGT, per germline. V dropped 2 bases and J dropped 4 bases, with 10 bases sitting between them. CDR3 sequence (DNA): TGTGCCAGCAGTTACAGGGACATCCCAGATACGCAGTATTTT. Amino acid sequence: CASSYRDIPDTQYF.

The chain has TRBV7-2 and TRBJ1-1, with D maybe TRBD1 (5 bases). The CDR3 is 16 residues long. Trimming took off 2 bases at V and 1 base at J, with 14 bases between the two ends. Germline CDR1 reads SGHTA; CDR2 reads FQGNSA. For the CDR3, the DNA is TGTGCCAGCAGCTTAAAGGGGCTACCCAAGAACACTGAAGCTTTCTTT. As protein: CASSLKGLPKNTEAFF.

This chain connects TRBV27 to TRBJ1-1; no definite D call. Germline CDR1 and CDR2: MNHEY and SMNVEV (reference sequence). Trimming took 5 bases from V and 11 from J, leaving 30 bases between them. The CDR3 length is 17 residues. The CDR3 DNA sequence: TGTGCCAGCAGTGCCACCCCCCTGATCATTTTTCCCTCCGGGGCTTTCTTT. This encodes CASSATPLIIFPSGAFF.

This rearrangement joins TRBV18 to TRBJ2-2, with D possibly matching TRBD1 (5 bases). Germline V lookup: CDR1 KGHSH, CDR2 LQKENI. Trimming stripped 4 bases from V and 0 bases from J, with 9 bases between. The length of the CDR3 is 15 residues. The CDR3 loop is CASSQAGPNTGELFF. In DNA form, the CDR3 reads TGTGCCAGCTCACAGGCAGGGCCGAACACCGGGGAGCTGTTTTTT.

This clone occurred once. This same CDR3 is encoded by further DNA sequences in the sample. The genes are TRBV18 and TRBJ2-5; D not resolved. V was shortened by 0 bases and J by 5 bases, with 4 bases between the two germline ends. In germline, CDR1 is KGHSH, CDR2 LQKENI. CDR3 length: 12 residues. The CDR3 region is CASSPPRETQYF. The CDR3 DNA follows: TGTGCCAGCTCACCACCCCGGGAGACCCAGTACTTC. Using reference TRBV18 and TRBJ2-5 for the parts outside the CDR3, the full variable domain is NAGVMQNPRHLVRRRGQEARLRCSPMKGHSHVYWYRQLPEEGLKFMVYLQKENIIDESGMPKERFSAEFPKEGPSILRIQQVVRGDSAAYFCASSPPRETQYFGPGTRLLVL.

The rearrangement links TRBV30 to TRBJ2-6; 8 bases line up with TRBD2. The CDR3 extends over 16 amino acids. The germline V gene encodes CDR1 GTSNPN and CDR2 SVGIG (reference sequence). The CDR3 reads CAYGGESLSGANVLTF. The CDR3 nucleotides are TGTGCTTACGGGGGGGAGTCTCTCTCTGGGGCCAACGTCCTGACTTTC.

This clone was picked up one time. The CDR3 DNA is TGTGCCAGCAGTGAAGTGGCCACCTACGAGCAGTACTTC. This translates into CASSEVATYEQYF. The chain has TRBV25-1 and TRBJ2-7; D gene ambiguous. The CDR3 runs to 13 residues. The germline V and J ends were trimmed by 2 bases and 2 bases, with 7 bases remaining between them. Germline assignment: CDR1 MGHDK and CDR2 SYGVNS.

The chain is built from TRBV5-1 and TRBJ2-2, with 11 bases aligning to TRBD2. The germline CDR1 and CDR2 sequences are SGHRS and YFSETQ. The CDR3 contains 18 residues. After removal of 5 bases from V and 6 bases from J, the junction contained 15 bases not matched to a gene. This CDR3 is CASRLAGGLLIPAGELFF. The CDR3 nucleotides read TGCGCCAGCAGGCTAGCGGGGGGCCTCCTAATACCGGCCGGGGAGCTGTTTTTT.

The chain has TRBV7-2 and TRBJ1-2; no definite D call. Looked up from germline, CDR1 is SGHTA and CDR2 is FQGNSA. The V and J ends lost 5 bases and 4 bases respectively, with 11 bases between them. This CDR3 spans 13 amino acids. The CDR3 region is CASSGQVFYGYTF. DNA of the CDR3: TGTGCCAGCAGCGGTCAGGTGTTCTATGGCTACACCTTC.